Following are 9 T cell receptor beta chains from one sample sequenced in a study of PD-1 blockade in classical Hodgkin lymphoma. Repertoires were generated with immunoSEQ multiplex PCR, while TCRdb's copy carries only in-frame clones and drops some. The data hold 60,000 or so clones, with about nine tenths observed a single time. No patient escaped relapse after autologous stem cell transplantation, and brentuximab vedotin exposure varied. The sequences come from peripheral blood mononuclear cells (PBMCs), collected at baseline. The receptors come from a human donor with classical Hodgkin lymphoma.

This clone was seen only a few times. The CDR3 here is CASSRSQNREAFF. The CDR3 nucleotides read TGTGCCAGCAGCCGAAGTCAAAACAGGGAGGCTTTCTTT. The V call is TRBV28, the J call TRBJ1-1; a weak D match, TRBD1 (6 bases). The CDR3 covers 13 residues. The germline V gene encodes CDR1 MDHEN and CDR2 SYDVKM. Trimming removed 6 bases at V and 11 bases at J, with 19 bases between.

The CDR3 spells CASSLTSGTYTGELFF. For the CDR3, the DNA is TGTGCCAGCAGCTTAACGAGCGGGACTTACACCGGGGAGCTGTTTTTT. The chain uses TRBV7-7 and TRBJ2-2; 7 positions match TRBD2. CDR1 and CDR2 (germline): SSHAT, FNYEAQ (reference sequence). V was clipped by 2 bases and J by 3 bases; unmatched bases: 6. CDR3 length: 16 amino acids.

The rearrangement uses TRBV19 and TRBJ1-1; possible D gene TRBD1, 6 bases. The CDR3 runs 14 residues. V lost 7 bases, J lost 4 bases, and 16 bases lay in between. Germline CDR1 and CDR2: LNHDA and SQIVND (reference sequence). The CDR3 bases are TGTGCCAGTAATCCAGGGGTCTTGGGCACTGAAGCTTTCTTT. Translated, it gives CASNPGVLGTEAFF.

The chain recombines TRBV18 with TRBJ1-2, with 9 nucleotides matching TRBD1. Germline-derived CDR1 and CDR2 are KGHSH and LQKENI. This CDR3 contains 14 residues. The ends lost 6 bases at V and 6 bases at J; junction bases unmatched: 8. The CDR3 sequence is CASSLSDRGNGYTF. CDR3 in DNA: TGTGCCAGCTCTCTCTCGGACAGGGGTAATGGCTACACCTTC. The full variable domain, completed using reference TRBV18 and TRBJ1-2, is NAGVMQNPRHLVRRRGQEARLRCSPMKGHSHVYWYRQLPEEGLKFMVYLQKENIIDESGMPKERFSAEFPKEGPSILRIQQVVRGDSAAYFCASSLSDRGNGYTFGSGTRLTVV.

The rearrangement joins TRBV6-1 to TRBJ2-1; TRBD2 matches at 8 bases. The CDR3 spans 11 residues. Trimming at V came to 6 bases and at J to 14 bases, leaving 6 bases not matched to a gene. From germline, CDR1 is MNHNS and CDR2 SASEGT. The CDR3 protein is CASREREYKFF. In DNA form, the CDR3 reads TGTGCCAGCAGGGAGCGGGAGTATAAGTTCTTC.

The chain couples TRBV6-1 to TRBJ1-4; D might be TRBD1 (5 bases). CDR3 length: 14 amino acids. From germline, CDR1 is MNHNS and CDR2 SASEGT. Trimming stripped 3 bases from V and 10 bases from J, with 15 bases between. The CDR3 reads CASSEGTPARKLFF. CDR3 DNA: TGTGCCAGCAGTGAGGGGACGCCCGCCCGAAAACTGTTTTTT.

This rearrangement joins TRBV7-9 to TRBJ2-7; TRBD1 matches 8 bases. CDR3 length equals 16 residues. The ends lost 4 bases at V and 3 bases at J; junction bases unmatched: 11. CDR1 is SEHNR and CDR2 is FQNEAQ in the germline V gene (reference sequence). The CDR3 protein is CASSSTTGETVYEQYF. The CDR3 DNA reads TGTGCCAGCAGCTCTACGACAGGGGAGACCGTCTACGAGCAGTACTTC.

The V and J genes are TRBV28 and TRBJ1-5, with a weak D call TRBD1 (5 bases). Germline loops: CDR1 MDHEN, CDR2 SYDVKM. V lost 6 bases and J lost 5, with 14 bases in between. CDR3 length: 14 amino acids. CDR3 DNA sequence: TGTGCCAGCAGAAAACCCAGGGTGGATCAGCCCCAGCATTTT. This translates into CASRKPRVDQPQHF.

This chain joins TRBV18 and TRBJ2-7; D assignment may be TRBD1 or TRBD2 (5 bases each). V lost 3 bases and J lost 4, with 22 bases in between. Looked up from germline, CDR1 is KGHSH and CDR2 is LQKENI. This CDR3 contains 17 residues. The chain's CDR3 is CASSPLRSSLGEYEQYF. Here the CDR3 DNA reads TGTGCCAGCTCACCCCTTCGGTCTTCCTTAGGGGAGTACGAGCAGTACTTC.